This entry is about one T cell receptor beta chain. The record originates from a study of T cell changes during pregnancy in multiple sclerosis. Germline values: CDR1 SEHNR, CDR2 FQNEAQ (reference sequence). V lost 5 bases and J 7 bases, leaving 20 bases between the germline ends. The CDR3 is 15 amino acids. Clones were sequenced by immunoSEQ multiplex PCR, and TCRdb holds only the in-frame ones, with some missing. The sample lists 70,000 to 100,000 clones, 85% to 95% occurring once. This chain connects TRBV7-9 to TRBJ1-2, with D tentatively TRBD1 (5 bases). This specimen consisted of peripheral blood, obtained in the third trimester of pregnancy. The TCR comes from a female donor in good health, enrolled as a control in a pregnancy study. CDR3 nucleotide sequence: TGTGCCAGCAGCCCTCCCGGTGGCAGGGTGGGTGGCTACACCTTC. Translation: CASSPPGGRVGGYTF.